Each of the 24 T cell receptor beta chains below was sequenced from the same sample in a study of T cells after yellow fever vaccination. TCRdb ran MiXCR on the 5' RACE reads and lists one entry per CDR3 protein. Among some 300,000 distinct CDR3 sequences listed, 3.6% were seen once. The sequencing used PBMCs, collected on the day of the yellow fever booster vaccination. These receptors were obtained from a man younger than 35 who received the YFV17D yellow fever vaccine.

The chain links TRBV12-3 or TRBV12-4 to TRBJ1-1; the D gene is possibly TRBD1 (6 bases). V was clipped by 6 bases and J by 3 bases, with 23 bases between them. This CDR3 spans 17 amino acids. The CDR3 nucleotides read TGTGCCAGCAGCCCCACGGGTATTAGGGGGAGGGACACTGAAGCTTTCTTT. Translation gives CASSPTGIRGRDTEAFF.

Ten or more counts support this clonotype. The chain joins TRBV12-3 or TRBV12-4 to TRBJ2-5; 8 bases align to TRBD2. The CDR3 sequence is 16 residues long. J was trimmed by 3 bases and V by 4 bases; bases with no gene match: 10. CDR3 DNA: TGTGCCAGCAGTTGGGGCCCCGGACTAGCCAAAGAGACCCAGTACTTC. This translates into CASSWGPGLAKETQYF.

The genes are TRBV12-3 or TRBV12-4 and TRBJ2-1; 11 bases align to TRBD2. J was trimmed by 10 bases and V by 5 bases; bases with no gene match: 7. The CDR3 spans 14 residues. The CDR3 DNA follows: TGTGCCAGCAGTCAGTCTAGCGGGGGGAACGAGCAGTTCTTC. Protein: CASSQSSGGNEQFF.

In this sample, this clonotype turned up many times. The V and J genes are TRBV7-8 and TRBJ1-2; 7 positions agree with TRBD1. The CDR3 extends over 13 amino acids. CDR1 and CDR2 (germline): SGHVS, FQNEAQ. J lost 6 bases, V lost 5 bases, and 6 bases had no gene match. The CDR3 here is CASSPTGADGYTF. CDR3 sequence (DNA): TGTGCCAGCAGCCCTACAGGGGCGGATGGCTACACCTTC.

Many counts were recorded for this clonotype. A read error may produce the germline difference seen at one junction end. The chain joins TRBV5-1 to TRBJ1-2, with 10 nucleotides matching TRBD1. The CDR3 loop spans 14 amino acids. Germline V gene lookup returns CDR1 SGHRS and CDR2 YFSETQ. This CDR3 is CASSLGQGSYGYTF. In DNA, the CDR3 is TGTGCCAGCAGCTTGGGACAGGGGAGCTATGGCTACACCTTC. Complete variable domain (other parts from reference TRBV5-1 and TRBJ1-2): KAGVTQTPRYLIKTRGQQVTLSCSPISGHRSVSWYQQTPGQGLQFLFEYFSETQRNKGNFPGRFSGRQFSNSRSEMNVSTLELGDSALYLCASSLGQGSYGYTFGSGTRLTVV.

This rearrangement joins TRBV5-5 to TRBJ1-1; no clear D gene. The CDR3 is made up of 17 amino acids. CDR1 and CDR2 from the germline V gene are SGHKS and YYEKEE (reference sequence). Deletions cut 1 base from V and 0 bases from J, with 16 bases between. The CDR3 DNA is TGTGCCAGCAGCTTGAGTTATTGGGAGGAAATGAACACTGAAGCTTTCTTT. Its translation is CASSLSYWEEMNTEAFF.

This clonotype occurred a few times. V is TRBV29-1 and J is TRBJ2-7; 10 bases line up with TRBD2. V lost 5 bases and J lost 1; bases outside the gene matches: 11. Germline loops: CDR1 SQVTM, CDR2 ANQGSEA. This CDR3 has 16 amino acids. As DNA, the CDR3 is TGCAGCGTTCTTTACCAAAGCGGGGGGGCGTCCTACGAGCAGTACTTC. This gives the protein CSVLYQSGGASYEQYF.

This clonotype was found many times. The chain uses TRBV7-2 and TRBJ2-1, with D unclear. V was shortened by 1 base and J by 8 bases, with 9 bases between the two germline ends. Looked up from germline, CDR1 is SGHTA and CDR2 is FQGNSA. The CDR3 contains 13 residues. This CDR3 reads CASSLDGYYEQFF. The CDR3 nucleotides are TGTGCCAGCAGCTTAGACGGATACTATGAGCAGTTCTTC.

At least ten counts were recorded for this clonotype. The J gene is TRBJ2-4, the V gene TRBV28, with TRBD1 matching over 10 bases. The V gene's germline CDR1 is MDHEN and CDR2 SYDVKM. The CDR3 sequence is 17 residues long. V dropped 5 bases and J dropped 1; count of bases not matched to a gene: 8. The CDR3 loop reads CASSPGTGVLAKNIQYF. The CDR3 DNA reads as TGTGCCAGCAGTCCCGGGACAGGGGTTCTCGCCAAAAACATTCAGTACTTC.

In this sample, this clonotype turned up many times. CDR3 in amino acids: CASSPIRNRVGTEAFF. The CDR3 DNA sequence: TGTGCCAGCAGCCCTATCCGCAACAGGGTGGGAACTGAAGCTTTCTTT. The chain is built from TRBV6-2 or TRBV6-3 and TRBJ1-1; tentative D call: TRBD1 (6 bases). Germline lookup yields CDR1 MNHEY and CDR2 SVGEGT. V was cut by 6 bases and J by 5 bases, with 22 bases left in between. The CDR3 consists of 16 residues.

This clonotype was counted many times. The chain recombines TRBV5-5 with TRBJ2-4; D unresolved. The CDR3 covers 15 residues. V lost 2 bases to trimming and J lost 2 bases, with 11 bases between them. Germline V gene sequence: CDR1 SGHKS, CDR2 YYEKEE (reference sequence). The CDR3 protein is CASSFSSHTKNIQYF. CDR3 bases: TGTGCCAGCAGCTTCTCGTCACACACCAAAAACATTCAGTACTTC.

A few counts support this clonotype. CDR3 DNA: TGTGCCAGCTCCAATAGGGCGGGCGAACTAGCCAAAAACATTCAGTACTTC. Amino acid sequence: CASSNRAGELAKNIQYF. The chain combines TRBV18 with TRBJ2-4; possibly TRBD2 for D (5 bases). The CDR3 is 17 residues long. The ends were cut back, 6 bases at V and 0 bases at J, with 18 bases in the middle. CDR1 KGHSH and CDR2 LQKENI come from the germline V gene.

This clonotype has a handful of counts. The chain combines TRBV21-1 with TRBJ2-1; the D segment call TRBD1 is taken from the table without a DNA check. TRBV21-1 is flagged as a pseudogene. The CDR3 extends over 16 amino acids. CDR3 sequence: CASSFRTGRSYNEQFF. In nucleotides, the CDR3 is TGTGCCAGCAGCTTTCGGACAGGCCGTTCCTACAATGAGCAGTTCTTC.

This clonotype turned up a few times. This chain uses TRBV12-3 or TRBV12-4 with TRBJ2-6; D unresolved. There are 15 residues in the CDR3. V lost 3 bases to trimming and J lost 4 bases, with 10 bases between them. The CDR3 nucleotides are TGTGCCAGCAGTTTTCGAGCGCTCGGGGCCAACGTCCTGACTTTC. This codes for CASSFRALGANVLTF.

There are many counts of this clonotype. This CDR3 is CSARDQGPLEQYV. In DNA form, the CDR3 reads TGCAGTGCTAGAGATCAGGGGCCCCTCGAGCAGTACGTC. This sequence joins TRBV20-1 and TRBJ2-7, with D maybe TRBD1 (6 bases). The CDR3 is 13 amino acids. The germline V gene encodes CDR1 DFQATT and CDR2 SNEGSKA (reference sequence). With 0 bases removed from V and 6 bases from J, the gap between germline ends came to 12 bases.

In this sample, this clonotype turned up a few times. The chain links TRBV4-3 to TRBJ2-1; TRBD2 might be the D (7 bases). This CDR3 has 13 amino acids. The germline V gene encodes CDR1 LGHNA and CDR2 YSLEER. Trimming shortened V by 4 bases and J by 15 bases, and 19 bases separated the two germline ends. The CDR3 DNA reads TGCGCCAGCAGCCCTTACCATCGGGGGGCCCCGTTCTTC. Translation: CASSPYHRGAPFF.

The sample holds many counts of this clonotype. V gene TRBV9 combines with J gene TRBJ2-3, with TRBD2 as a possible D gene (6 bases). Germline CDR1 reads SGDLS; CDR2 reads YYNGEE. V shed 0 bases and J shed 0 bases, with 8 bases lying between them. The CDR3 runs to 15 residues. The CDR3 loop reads CASSVAGTSTDTQYF. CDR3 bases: TGTGCCAGCAGCGTAGCGGGGACTAGCACAGATACGCAGTATTTT.

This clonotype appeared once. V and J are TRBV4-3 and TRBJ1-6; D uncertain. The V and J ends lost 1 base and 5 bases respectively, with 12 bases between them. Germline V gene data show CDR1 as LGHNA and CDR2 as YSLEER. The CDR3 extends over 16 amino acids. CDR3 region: CASSQGTEGHNSPLHF. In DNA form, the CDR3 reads TGCGCCAGCAGCCAAGGGACGGAAGGCCATAATTCACCCCTCCACTTT.

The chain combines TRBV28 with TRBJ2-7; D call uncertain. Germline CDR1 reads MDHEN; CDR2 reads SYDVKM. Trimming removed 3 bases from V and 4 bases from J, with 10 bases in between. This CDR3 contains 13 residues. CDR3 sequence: CASSFSRQYEQYV. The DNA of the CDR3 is TGTGCCAGCAGTTTTTCCAGGCAGTACGAGCAGTACGTC.

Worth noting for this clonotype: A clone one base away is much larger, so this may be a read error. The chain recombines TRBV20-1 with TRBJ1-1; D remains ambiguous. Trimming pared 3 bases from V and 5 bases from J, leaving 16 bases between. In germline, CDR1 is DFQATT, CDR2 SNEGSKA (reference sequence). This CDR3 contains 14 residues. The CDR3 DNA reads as TGCAGTGCTAGGTCATGGGGTGTCAGGACTGAAGCTTTCTTT. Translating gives CSARSWGVRTEAFF.

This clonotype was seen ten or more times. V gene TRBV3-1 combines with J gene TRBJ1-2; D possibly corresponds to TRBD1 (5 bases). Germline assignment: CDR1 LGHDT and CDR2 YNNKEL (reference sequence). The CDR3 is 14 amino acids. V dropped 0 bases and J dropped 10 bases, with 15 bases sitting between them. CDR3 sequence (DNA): TGTGCCAGCAGCCAAGAGGACACTCCCAGGACCTACACCTTC. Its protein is CASSQEDTPRTYTF.

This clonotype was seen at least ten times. CDR3 sequence: CASSFRRGKNTGELFF. CDR3 nucleotide sequence: TGCGCCAGCAGCTTCCGGAGGGGTAAAAACACCGGGGAGCTGTTTTTT. The V gene is TRBV5-1, the J gene TRBJ2-2; D is perhaps TRBD2 (6 bases). The CDR3 is 16 residues long. CDR1 and CDR2 (germline): SGHRS, YFSETQ. V gave up 2 bases and J gave up 2 bases, with 13 bases separating them.

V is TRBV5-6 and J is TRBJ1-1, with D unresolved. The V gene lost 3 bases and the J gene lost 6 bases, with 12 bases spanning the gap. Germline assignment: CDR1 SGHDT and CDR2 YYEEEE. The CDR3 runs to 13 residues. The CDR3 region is CASSSRPGSEAFF. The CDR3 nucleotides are TGTGCCAGCAGCTCGAGACCGGGGTCTGAAGCTTTCTTT.

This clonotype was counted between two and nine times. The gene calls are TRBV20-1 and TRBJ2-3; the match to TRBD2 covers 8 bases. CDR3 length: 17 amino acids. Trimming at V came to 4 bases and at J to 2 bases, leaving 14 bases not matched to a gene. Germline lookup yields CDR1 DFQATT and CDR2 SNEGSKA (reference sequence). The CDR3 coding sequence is TGCAGTGCTAACACGGGGGGAATAGCGGGGCCCACAGATACGCAGTATTTT. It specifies CSANTGGIAGPTDTQYF.